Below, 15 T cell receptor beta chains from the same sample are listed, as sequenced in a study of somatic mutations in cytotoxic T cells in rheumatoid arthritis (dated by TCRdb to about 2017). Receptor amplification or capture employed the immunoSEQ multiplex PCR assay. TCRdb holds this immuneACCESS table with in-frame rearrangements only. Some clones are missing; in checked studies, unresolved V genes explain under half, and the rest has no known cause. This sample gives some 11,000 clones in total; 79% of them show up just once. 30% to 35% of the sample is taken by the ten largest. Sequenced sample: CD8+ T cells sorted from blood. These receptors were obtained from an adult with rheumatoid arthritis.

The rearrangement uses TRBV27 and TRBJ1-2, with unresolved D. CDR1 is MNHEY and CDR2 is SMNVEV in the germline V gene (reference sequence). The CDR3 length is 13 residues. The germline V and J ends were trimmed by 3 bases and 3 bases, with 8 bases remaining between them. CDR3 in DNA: TGTGCCAGCAGTTTCGACGGAGACTATGGCTACACCTTC. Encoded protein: CASSFDGDYGYTF.

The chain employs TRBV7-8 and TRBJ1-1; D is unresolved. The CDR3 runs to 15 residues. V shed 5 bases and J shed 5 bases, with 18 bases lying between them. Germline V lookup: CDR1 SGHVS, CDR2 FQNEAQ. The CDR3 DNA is TGTGCCAGCAGCCCTTGGACTGGGCCCGTTACTGAAGCTTTCTTT. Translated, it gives CASSPWTGPVTEAFF.

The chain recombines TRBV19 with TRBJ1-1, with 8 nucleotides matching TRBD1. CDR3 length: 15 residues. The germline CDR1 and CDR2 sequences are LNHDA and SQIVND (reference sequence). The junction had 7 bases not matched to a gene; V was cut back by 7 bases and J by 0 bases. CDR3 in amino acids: CASTPGQVMNTEAFF. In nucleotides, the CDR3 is TGTGCCAGTACCCCGGGACAGGTTATGAACACTGAAGCTTTCTTT.

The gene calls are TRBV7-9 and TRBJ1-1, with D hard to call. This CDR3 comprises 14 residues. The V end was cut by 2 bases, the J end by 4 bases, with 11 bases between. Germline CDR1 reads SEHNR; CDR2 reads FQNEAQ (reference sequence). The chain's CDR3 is CASSLLSLGTEAFF. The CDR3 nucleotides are TGTGCCAGCAGCTTACTGAGTTTGGGCACTGAAGCTTTCTTT.

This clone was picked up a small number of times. CDR3 sequence (DNA): TGTGCCAGCAGCTTAAAGACTAGCGGGAGGCTTGAACAAGAGACCCAGTACTTC. The encoded protein is CASSLKTSGRLEQETQYF. The rearrangement links TRBV7-9 to TRBJ2-5; 13 nucleotides match TRBD2. V gave up 2 bases and J gave up 2 bases; unmatched junction bases: 8. The CDR3 is made up of 18 amino acids. Germline V gene data show CDR1 as SEHNR and CDR2 as FQNEAQ (reference sequence). The whole variable domain, filled in from reference TRBV7-9 and TRBJ2-5, reads DTGVSQNPRHKITKRGQNVTFRCDPISEHNRLYWYRQTLGQGPEFLTYFQNEAQLEKSRLLSDRFSAERPKGSFSTLEIQRTEQGDSAMYLCASSLKTSGRLEQETQYFGPGTRLLVL.

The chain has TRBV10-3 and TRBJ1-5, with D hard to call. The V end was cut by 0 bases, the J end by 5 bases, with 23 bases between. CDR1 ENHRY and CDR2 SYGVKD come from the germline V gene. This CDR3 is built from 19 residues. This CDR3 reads CAISESLGGDLRGDQPQHF. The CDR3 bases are TGTGCCATCAGTGAGTCCCTAGGTGGTGATCTACGCGGGGATCAGCCCCAGCATTTT.

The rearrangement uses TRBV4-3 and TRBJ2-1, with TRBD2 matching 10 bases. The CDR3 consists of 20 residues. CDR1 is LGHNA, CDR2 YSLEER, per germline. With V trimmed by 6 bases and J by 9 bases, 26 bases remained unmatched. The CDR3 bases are TGCGCCAGCAGTCAAAACACCCGGACTAGCGGCTTCCCCGGGGAGCGTGAGCAGTTCTTC. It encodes CASSQNTRTSGFPGEREQFF.

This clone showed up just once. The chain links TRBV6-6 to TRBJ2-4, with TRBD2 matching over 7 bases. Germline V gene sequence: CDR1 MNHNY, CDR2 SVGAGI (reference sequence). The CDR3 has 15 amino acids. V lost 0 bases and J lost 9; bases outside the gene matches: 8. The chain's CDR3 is CASSYSGLAVGIQYF. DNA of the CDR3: TGTGCCAGCAGTTACTCGGGGCTAGCGGTCGGCATTCAGTACTTC.

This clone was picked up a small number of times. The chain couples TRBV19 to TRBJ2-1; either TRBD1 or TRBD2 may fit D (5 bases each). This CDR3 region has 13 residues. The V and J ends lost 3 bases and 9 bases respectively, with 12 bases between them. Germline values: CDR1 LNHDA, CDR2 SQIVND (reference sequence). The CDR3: CASSMHGAGEQFF. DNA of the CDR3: TGTGCCAGTAGTATGCACGGGGCTGGTGAGCAGTTCTTC.

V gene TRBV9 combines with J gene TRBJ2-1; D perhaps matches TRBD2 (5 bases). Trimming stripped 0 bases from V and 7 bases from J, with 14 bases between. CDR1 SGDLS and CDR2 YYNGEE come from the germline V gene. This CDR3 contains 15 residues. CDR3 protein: CASSVERWGANEQFF. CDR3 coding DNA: TGTGCCAGCAGCGTAGAGAGGTGGGGAGCGAATGAGCAGTTCTTC.

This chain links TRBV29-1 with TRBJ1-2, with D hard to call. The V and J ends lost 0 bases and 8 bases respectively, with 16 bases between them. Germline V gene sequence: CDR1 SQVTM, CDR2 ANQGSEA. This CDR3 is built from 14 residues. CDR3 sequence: CSVEDRAGKFGYTF. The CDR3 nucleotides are TGCAGCGTTGAAGATCGGGCGGGGAAGTTCGGCTACACCTTC.

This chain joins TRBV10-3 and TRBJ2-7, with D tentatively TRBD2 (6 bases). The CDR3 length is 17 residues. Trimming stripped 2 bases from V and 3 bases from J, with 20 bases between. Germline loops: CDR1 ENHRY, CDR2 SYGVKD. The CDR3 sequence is CAISEPYRLGGDYEQYF. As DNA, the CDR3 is TGTGCCATCAGTGAGCCCTACAGGCTCGGAGGGGACTACGAGCAGTACTTC.

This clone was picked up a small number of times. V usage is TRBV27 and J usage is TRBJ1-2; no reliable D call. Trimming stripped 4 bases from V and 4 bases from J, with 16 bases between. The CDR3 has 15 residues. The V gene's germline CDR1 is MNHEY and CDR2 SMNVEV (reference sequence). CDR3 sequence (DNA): TGTGCCAGCAGTTCCACGTTTCGGACGTCCTATGGCTACACCTTC. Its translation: CASSSTFRTSYGYTF.

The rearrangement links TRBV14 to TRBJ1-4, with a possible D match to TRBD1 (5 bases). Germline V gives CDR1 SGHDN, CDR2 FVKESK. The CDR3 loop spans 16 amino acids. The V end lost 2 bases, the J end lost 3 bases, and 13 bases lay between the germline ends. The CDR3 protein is CASSQPQGDANEKLFF. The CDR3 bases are TGTGCCAGCAGCCAACCCCAAGGGGATGCTAATGAAAAACTGTTTTTT.

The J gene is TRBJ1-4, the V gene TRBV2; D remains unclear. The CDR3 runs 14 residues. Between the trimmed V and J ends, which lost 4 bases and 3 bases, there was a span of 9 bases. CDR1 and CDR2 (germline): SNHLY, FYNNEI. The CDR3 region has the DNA TGTGCCAGCAGTGTAACAGCGGCTAATGAAAAACTGTTTTTT. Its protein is CASSVTAANEKLFF.